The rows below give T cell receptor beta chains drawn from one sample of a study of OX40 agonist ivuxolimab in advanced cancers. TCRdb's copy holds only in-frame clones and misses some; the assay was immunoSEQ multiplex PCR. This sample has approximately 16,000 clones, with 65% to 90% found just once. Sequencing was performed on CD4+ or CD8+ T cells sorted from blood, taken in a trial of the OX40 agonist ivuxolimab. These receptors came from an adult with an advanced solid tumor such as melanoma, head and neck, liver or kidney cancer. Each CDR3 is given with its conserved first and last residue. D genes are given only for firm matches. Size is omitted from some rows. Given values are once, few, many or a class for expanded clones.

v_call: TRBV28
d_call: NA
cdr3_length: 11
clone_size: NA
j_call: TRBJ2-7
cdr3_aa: CASSQTREQYF
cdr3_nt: TGTGCCAGCAGCCAGACACGCGAGCAGTACTTC

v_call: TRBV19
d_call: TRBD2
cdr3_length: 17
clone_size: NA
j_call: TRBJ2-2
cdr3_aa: CASSITSGEAGRRELFF
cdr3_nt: TGTGCCAGTAGTATCACCTCCGGAGAAGCGGGGAGGCGGGAGCTGTTTTTT

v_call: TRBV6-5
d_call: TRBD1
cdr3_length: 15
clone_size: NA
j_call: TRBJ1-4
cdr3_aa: CASSALTGIEEKLFF
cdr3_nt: TGTGCCAGCAGTGCGCTGACAGGGATCGAAGAAAAACTGTTTTTT

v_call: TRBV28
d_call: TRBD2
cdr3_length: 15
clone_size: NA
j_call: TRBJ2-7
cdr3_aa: CASTLEGSGSYEQYF
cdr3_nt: TGTGCCAGCACCTTGGAGGGTAGCGGGAGCTACGAGCAGTACTTC

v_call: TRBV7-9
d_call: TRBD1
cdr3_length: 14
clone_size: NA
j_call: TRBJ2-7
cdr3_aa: CASSLGRTGREQYF
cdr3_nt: TGTGCCAGCAGCTTAGGTCGGACAGGGCGCGAGCAGTACTTC

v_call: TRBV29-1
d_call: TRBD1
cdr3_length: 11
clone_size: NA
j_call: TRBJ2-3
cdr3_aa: CSVDRADTQYF
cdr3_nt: TGCAGCGTGGACAGGGCGGATACGCAGTATTTT

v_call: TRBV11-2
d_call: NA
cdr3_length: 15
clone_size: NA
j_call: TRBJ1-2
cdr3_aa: CASSSLGGGVYGYTF
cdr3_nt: TGTGCCAGCAGCTCTCTCGGAGGGGGAGTCTATGGCTACACCTTC

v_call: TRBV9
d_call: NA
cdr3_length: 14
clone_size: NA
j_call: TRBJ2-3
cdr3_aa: CASRSQGGTDTQYF
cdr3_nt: TGTGCCAGCAGATCCCAAGGGGGCACAGATACGCAGTATTTT

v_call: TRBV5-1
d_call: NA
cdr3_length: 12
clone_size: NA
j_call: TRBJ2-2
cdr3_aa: CASSRVNGELFF
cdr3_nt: TGCGCCAGCAGTCGGGTGAACGGGGAGCTGTTTTTT

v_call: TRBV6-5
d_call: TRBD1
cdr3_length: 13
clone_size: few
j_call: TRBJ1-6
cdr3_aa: CASSQDRDSPLHF
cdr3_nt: TGTGCCAGCAGTCAGGACAGGGATTCACCCCTCCACTTT

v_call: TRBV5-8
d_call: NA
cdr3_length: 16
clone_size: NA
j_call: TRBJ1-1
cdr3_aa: CASSFSQGRTGTEAFF
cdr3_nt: TGTGCCAGCAGCTTTTCACAGGGAAGGACTGGAACTGAAGCTTTCTTT

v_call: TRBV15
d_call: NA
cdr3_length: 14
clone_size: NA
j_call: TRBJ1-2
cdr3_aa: CATSRGTDLHNYTF
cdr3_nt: TGTGCCACCAGCAGAGGTACCGACCTGCATAACTACACCTTC

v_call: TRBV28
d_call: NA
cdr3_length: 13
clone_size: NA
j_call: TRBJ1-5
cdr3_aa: CAIQGQVNQPQHF
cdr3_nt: TGTGCCATACAAGGGCAGGTTAATCAGCCCCAGCATTTT

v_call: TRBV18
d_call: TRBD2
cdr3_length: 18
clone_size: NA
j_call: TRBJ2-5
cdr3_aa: CASSPREQTSGSLETQYF
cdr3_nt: TGTGCCAGCTCGCCGAGGGAGCAGACTAGCGGGAGTTTGGAGACCCAGTACTTC

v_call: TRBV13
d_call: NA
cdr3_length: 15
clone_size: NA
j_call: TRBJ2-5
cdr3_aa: CASSSSRGGEETQYF
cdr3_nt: TGTGCCAGCAGCTCCTCTAGGGGGGGGGAAGAGACCCAGTACTTC

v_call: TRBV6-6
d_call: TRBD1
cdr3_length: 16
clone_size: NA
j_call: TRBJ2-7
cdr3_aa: CASSSAGTGGFDEQYF
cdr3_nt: TGTGCCAGCAGTTCCGCGGGGACAGGGGGTTTCGACGAGCAGTACTTC

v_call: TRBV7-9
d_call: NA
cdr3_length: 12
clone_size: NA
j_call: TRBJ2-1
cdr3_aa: CASTLPPREQFF
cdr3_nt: TGTGCCAGCACCCTACCCCCTCGGGAGCAGTTCTTC

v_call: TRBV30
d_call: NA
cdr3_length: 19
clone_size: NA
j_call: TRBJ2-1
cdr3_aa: CALQQGRLALRGGTNEQFF
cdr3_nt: TGTGCCTTGCAACAGGGCCGACTAGCCCTCCGAGGGGGTACCAATGAGCAGTTCTTC

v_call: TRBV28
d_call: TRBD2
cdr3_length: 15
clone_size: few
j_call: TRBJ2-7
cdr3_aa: CASTTSSGGPYEQYF
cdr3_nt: TGTGCCAGCACCACCTCTAGCGGGGGGCCCTACGAGCAGTACTTC

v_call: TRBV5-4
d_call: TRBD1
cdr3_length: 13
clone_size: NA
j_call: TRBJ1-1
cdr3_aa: CASSGQGLGGAFF
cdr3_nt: TGTGCCAGCAGCGGACAGGGGTTGGGGGGTGCTTTCTTT

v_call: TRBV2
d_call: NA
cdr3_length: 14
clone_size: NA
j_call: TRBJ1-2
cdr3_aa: CASSEEGNGYGYTF
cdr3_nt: TGTGCCAGCAGTGAAGAAGGGAACGGCTATGGCTACACCTTC

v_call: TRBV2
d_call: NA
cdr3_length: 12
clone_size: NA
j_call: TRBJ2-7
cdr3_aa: CASSELSYEQYF
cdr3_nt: TGTGCCAGCAGTGAGCTATCCTACGAGCAGTACTTC

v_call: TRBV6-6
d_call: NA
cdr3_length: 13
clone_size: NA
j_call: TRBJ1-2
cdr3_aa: CASSVQGEYGYTF
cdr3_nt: TGTGCCAGCAGTGTACAGGGAGAATACGGCTACACCTTC

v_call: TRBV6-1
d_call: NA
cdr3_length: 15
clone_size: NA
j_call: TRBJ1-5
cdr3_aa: CASSRDGLSNQPQHF
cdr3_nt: TGTGCCAGCAGCCGGGACGGTTTGAGCAATCAGCCCCAGCATTTT

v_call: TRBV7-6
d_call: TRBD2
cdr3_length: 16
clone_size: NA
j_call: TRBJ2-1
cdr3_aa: CASSLGPSGTNNEQFF
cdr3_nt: TGTGCCAGCAGCTTAGGGCCTAGCGGGACAAACAATGAGCAGTTCTTC

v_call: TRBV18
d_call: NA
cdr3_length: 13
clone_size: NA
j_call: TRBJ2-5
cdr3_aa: CASSQGTAETQYF
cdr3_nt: TGTGCCAGCTCCCAGGGGACGGCAGAGACCCAGTACTTC

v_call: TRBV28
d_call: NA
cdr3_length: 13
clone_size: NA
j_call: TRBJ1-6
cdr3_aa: CASSFGPNSPLHF
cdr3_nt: TGTGCCAGCAGTTTTGGACCCAATTCACCCCTCCACTTT

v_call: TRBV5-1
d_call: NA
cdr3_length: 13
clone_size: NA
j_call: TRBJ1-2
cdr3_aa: CASSGRDNYGYTF
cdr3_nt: TGCGCCAGCAGCGGGCGGGACAACTATGGCTACACCTTC

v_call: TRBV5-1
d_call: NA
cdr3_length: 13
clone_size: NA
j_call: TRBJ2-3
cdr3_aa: CASSSQGPDTQYF
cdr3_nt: TGCGCCAGCAGCTCCCAGGGCCCAGATACGCAGTATTTT

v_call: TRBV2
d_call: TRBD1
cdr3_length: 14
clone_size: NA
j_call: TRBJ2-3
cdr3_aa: CASRATGGGDTQYF
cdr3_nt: TGTGCCAGCAGGGCGACAGGGGGAGGGGATACGCAGTATTTT